This entry features one T cell receptor beta chain sequence. Its antigen is currently unknown. These data come from a study of CD8 T cells in Susac syndrome. Findings and limits, study-wide: The relatively small number of individuals in the TCR sequencing and HLA analysis was acknowledged by the study.

Germline-derived CDR1 and CDR2 are SGHDT and YYEEEE. CDR3 size: 14 residues. The V end lost 0 bases, the J end lost 7 bases, and 14 bases lay between the germline ends. RNA in amounts of roughly 0.5 to 1 ug was reverse transcribed with random hexamers. Coverage of TCR beta CDR3 amplification by immunoSEQ multiplex PCR extended to 54 Vbeta and 13 Jbeta. TCRdb processed the immunoSEQ multiplex PCR reads anew with MiXCR; each CDR3 protein has one entry. The sample records 110,000 or so distinct CDR3 sequences, 94% being singletons. FACS was used to enrich TEMRA cells, whereas the CD8+ and CD4+ T cells were obtained by negative isolation.

The clonotype originates from a human donor in good health. Sequencing was carried out using CD4+ T cells from PBMCs. The gene calls are TRBV5-6 and TRBJ2-7, with a tentative D call TRBD1 (5 bases). In DNA form, the CDR3 reads TGTGCCAGCAGCTTGGCTGGTAGCCAGGGAGAGCAGTACTTC. Translated: CASSLAGSQGEQYF. Drawing the rest from reference TRBV5-6 and TRBJ2-7, the complete variable domain is DAGVTQSPTHLIKTRGQQVTLRCSPKSGHDTVSWYQQALGQGPQFIFQYYEEEERQRGNFPDRFSGHQFPNYSSELNVNALLLGDSALYLCASSLAGSQGEQYFGPGTRLTVT.